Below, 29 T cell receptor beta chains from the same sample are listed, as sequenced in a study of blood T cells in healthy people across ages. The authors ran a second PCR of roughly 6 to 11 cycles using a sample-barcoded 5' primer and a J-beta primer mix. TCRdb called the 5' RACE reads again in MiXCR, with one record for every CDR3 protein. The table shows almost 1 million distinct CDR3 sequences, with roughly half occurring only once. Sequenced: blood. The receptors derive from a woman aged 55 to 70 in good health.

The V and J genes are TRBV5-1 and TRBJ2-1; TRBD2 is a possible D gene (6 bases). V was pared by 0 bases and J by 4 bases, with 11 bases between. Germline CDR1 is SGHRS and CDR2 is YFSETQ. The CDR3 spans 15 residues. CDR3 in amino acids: CASSLDGSGYNEQFF. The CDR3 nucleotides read TGCGCCAGCAGCTTGGACGGGAGTGGGTACAATGAGCAGTTCTTC.

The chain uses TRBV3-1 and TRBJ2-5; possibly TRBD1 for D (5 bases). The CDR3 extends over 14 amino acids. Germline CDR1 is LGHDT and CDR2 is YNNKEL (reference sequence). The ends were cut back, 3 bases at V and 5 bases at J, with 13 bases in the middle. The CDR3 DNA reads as TGTGCCAGCAGCCATAAGGGGCGTGGGGAGACCCAGTACTTC. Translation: CASSHKGRGETQYF.

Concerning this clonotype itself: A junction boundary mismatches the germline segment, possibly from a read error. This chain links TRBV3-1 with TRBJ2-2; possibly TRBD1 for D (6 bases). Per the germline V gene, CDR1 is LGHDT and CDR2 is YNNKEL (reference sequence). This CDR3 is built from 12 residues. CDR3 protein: CASRRYEGGLFF. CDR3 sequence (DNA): TGTGCCAGCAGGAGGTACGAAGGGGGGCTGTTTTTT.

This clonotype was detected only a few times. The CDR3 DNA reads as TGTGCCAGCAGGACATCGACTGGGACACCCACAGATACGCAGTATTTT. This gives the protein CASRTSTGTPTDTQYF. This sequence joins TRBV28 and TRBJ2-3, with D possibly being TRBD1 (6 bases). Germline V CDR1 and CDR2: MDHEN, SYDVKM. V was pared by 6 bases and J by 2 bases, with 18 bases between. The CDR3 extends over 16 amino acids.

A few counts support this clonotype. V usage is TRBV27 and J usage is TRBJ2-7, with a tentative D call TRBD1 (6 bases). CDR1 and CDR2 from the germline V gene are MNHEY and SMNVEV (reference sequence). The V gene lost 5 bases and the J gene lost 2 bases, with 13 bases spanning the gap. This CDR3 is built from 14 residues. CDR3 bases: TGTGCCAGCAGTGGACAGCCGGGAACCTACGAGCAGTACTTC. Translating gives CASSGQPGTYEQYF.

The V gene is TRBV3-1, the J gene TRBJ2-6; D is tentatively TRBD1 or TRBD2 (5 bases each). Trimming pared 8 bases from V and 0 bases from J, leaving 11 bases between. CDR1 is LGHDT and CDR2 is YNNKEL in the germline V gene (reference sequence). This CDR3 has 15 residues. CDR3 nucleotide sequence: TGTGCCAGCCAGTGGGGGATCTCTGGGGCCAACGTCCTGACTTTC. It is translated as CASQWGISGANVLTF.

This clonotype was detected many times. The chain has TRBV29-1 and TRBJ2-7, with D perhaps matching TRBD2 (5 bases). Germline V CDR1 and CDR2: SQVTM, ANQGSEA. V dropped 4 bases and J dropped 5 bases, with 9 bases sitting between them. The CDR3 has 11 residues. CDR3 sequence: CSVVIGDEQYF. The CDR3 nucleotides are TGCAGCGTTGTGATCGGGGACGAGCAGTACTTC.

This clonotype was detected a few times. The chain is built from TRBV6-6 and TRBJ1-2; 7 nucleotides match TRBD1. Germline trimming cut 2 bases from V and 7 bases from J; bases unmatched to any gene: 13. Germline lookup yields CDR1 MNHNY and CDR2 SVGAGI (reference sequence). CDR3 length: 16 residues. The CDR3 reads CASSYTGTADSGGYTF. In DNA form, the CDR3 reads TGTGCCAGCAGTTACACCGGGACAGCCGACTCGGGTGGCTACACCTTC.

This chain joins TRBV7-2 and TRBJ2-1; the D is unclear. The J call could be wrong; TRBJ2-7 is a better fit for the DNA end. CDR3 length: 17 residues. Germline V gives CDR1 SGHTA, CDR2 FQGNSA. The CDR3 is CASSGQKTPGSYNEQYF. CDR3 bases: TGTGCCAGCAGCGGGCAAAAGACGCCCGGCTCCTACAATGAGCAGTACTTC.

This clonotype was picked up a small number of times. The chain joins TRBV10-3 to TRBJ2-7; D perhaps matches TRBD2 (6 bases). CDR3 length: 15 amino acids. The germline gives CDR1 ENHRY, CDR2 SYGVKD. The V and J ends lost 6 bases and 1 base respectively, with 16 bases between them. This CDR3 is CAISPAGSGSYEQYF. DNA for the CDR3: TGTGCCATCAGCCCCGCGGGGTCGGGTTCCTACGAGCAGTACTTC.

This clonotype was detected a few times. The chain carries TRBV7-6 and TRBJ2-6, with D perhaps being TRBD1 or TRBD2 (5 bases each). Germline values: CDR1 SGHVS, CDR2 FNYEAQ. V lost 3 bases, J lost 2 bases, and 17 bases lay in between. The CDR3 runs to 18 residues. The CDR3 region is CASSFHLLGGPGANVLTF. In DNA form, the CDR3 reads TGTGCCAGCAGCTTCCACCTGCTTGGGGGTCCTGGGGCCAACGTCCTGACTTTC.

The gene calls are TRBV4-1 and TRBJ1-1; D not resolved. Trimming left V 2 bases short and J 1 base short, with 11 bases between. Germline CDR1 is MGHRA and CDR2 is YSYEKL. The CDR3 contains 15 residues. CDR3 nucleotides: TGCGCCAGCAGCCAATCTGAGTTTGGGAACACTGAAGCTTTCTTT. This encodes CASSQSEFGNTEAFF.

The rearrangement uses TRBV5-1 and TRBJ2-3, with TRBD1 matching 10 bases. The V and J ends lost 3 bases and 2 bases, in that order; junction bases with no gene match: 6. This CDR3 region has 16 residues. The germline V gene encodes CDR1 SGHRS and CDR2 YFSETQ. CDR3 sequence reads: CASSSGGTGDTDTQYF. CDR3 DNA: TGCGCCAGCAGCTCAGGAGGGACAGGGGACACAGATACGCAGTATTTT.

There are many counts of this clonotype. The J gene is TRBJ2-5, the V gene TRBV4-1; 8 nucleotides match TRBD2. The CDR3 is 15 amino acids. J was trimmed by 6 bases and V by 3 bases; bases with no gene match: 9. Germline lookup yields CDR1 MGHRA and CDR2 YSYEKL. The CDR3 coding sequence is TGCGCCAGCAGCCATCCGAGCGGGAGAGAGCAGACCCAGTACTTC. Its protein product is CASSHPSGREQTQYF.

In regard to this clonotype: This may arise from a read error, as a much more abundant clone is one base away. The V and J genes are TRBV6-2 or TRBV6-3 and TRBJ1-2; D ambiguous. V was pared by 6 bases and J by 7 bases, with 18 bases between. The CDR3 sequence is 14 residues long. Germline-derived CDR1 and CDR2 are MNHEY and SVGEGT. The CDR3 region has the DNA TGTGCCAGCAGGTACGAGGGCGAAATAGGTGGCTACACCTTC. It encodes CASRYEGEIGGYTF.

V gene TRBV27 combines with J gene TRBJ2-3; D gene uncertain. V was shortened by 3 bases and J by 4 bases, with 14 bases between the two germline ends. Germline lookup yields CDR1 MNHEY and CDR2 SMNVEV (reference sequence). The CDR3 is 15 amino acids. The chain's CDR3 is CASSLAKPIPDTQYF. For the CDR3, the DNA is TGTGCCAGCAGTTTGGCTAAGCCTATCCCAGATACGCAGTATTTT.

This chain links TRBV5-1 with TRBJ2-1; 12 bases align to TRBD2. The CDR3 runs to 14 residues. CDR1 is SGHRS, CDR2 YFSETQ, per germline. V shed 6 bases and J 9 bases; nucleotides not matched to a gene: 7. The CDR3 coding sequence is TGCGCCAGCACCCTAGCGGGAGGGCCTACTGAGCAGTTCTTC. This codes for CASTLAGGPTEQFF. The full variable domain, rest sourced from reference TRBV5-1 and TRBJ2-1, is KAGVTQTPRYLIKTRGQQVTLSCSPISGHRSVSWYQQTPGQGLQFLFEYFSETQRNKGNFPGRFSGRQFSNSRSEMNVSTLELGDSALYLCASTLAGGPTEQFFGPGTRLTVL.

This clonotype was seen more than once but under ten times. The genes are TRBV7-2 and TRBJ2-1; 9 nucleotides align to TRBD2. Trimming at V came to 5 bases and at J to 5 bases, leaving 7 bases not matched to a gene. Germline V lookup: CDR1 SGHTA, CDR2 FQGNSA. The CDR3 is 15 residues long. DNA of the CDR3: TGTGCCAGCAGCCAACTAGCTAGCGGGGACAATGAGCAGTTCTTC. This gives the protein CASSQLASGDNEQFF.

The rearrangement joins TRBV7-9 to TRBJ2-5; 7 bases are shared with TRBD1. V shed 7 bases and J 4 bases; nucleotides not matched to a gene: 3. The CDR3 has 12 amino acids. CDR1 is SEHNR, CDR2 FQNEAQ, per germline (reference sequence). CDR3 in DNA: TGTGCCAGCAAGGGGGCCGGAGAGACCCAGTACTTC. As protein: CASKGAGETQYF.

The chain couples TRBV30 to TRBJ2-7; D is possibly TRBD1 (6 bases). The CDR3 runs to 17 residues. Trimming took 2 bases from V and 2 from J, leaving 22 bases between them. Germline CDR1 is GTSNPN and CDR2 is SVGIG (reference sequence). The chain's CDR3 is CAWSMVRQALSPYEQYF. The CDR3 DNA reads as TGTGCCTGGAGTATGGTCAGACAGGCCCTAAGCCCCTACGAGCAGTACTTC.

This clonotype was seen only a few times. The CDR3 nucleotides are TGTGCCAGCAGCTTGGGACAGGGGGTGACCTACGAGCAGTACTTC. Translating gives CASSLGQGVTYEQYF. The genes are TRBV11-1 and TRBJ2-7; 11 bases are shared with TRBD1. J lost 2 bases, V lost 3 bases, and 3 bases had no gene match. Germline-derived CDR1 and CDR2 are SGHAT and FQDESV (reference sequence). This CDR3 has 15 residues.

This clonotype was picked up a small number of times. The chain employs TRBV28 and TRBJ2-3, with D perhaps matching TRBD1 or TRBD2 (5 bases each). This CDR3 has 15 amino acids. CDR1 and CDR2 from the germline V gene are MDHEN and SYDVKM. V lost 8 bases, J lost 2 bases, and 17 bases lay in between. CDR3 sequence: CASYSGIDYTDTQYF. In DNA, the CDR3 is TGTGCCAGCTACTCAGGGATAGACTACACAGATACGCAGTATTTT.

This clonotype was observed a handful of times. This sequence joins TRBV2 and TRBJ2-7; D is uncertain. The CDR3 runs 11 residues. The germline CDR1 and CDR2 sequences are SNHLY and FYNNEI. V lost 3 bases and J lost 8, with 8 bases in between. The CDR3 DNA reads TGTGCCAGCAGTGACGAGGACCAGCAGTACTTC. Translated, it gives CASSDEDQQYF.

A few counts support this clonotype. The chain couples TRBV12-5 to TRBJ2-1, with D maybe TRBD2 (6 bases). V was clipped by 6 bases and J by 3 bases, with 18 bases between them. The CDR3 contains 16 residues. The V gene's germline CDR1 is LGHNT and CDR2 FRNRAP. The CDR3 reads CASGPPGSPNYNEQFF. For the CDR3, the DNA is TGTGCTAGTGGCCCCCCCGGGAGCCCCAACTACAATGAGCAGTTCTTC.

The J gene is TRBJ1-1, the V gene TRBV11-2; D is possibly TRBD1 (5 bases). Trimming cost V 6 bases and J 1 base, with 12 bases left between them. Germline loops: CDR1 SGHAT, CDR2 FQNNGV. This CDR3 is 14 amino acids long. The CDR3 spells CASRPGRSNTEAFF. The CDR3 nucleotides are TGTGCCAGCAGACCGGGACGGTCGAACACTGAAGCTTTCTTT.

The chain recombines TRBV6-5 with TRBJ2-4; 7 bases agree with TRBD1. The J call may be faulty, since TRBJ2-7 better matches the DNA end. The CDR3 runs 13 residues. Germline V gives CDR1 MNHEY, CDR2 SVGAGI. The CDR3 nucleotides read TGTGCCAGCGCCACAGGGGTAGGGTACGAGCAGTACTTC. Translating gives CASATGVGYEQYF.

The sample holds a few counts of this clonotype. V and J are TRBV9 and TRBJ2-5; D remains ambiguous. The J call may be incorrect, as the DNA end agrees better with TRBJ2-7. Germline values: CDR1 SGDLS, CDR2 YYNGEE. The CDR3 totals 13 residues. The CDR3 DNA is TGTGCCAGCCGCGAAAGGGCCGCCTGCGAGCAGTACTTC. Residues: CASRERAACEQYF.

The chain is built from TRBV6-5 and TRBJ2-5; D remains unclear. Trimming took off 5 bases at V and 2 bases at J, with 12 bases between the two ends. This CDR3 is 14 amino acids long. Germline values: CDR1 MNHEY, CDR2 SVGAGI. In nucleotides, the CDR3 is TGTGCCAGCAGTCAAATCATGTTACAAGAGACCCAGTACTTC. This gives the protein CASSQIMLQETQYF.

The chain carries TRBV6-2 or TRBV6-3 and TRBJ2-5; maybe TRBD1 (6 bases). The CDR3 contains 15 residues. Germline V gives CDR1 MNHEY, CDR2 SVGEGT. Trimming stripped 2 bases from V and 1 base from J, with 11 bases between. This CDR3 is CASSYDKTGQETQYF. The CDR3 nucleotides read TGTGCCAGCAGTTACGACAAGACAGGCCAAGAGACCCAGTACTTC.